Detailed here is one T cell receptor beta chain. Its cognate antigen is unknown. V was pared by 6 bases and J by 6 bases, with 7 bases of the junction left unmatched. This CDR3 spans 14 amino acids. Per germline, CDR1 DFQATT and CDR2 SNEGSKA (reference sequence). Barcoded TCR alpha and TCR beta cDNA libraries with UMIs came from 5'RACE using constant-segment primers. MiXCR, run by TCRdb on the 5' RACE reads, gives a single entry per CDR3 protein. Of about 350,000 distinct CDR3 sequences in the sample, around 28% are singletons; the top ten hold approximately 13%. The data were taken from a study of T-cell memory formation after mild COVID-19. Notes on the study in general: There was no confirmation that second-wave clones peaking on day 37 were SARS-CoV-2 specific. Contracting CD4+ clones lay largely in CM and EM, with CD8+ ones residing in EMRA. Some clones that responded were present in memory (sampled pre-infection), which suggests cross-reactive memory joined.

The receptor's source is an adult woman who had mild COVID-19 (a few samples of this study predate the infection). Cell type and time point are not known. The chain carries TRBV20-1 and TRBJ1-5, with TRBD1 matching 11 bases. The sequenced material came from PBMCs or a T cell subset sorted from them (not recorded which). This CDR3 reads CSARDRGSGQPQHF. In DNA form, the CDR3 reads TGCAGTGCCCGGGACAGGGGGTCTGGTCAGCCCCAGCATTTT.